This T cell receptor beta chain stems from a study of blood T cell repertoires in COVID-19. The CDR3 sequence is 12 residues long. The V gene lost 2 bases and the J gene lost 4 bases, with 5 bases spanning the gap. Germline CDR1 is SGHAT and CDR2 is FQNNGV. TCRdb's copy holds only in-frame clones and misses some; the assay was immunoSEQ multiplex PCR. The table includes around 150,000 clones, 78% detected once. Sequencing was carried out using peripheral blood. The chain employs TRBV11-2 and TRBJ2-5; D is ambiguous. This clonotype was sampled from an elderly woman with acute or convalescent COVID-19. CDR3 residues: CASSLSSETQYF. The DNA of the CDR3 is TGTGCCAGCAGCTTATCGTCAGAGACCCAGTACTTC. Using reference TRBV11-2 and TRBJ2-5 for the parts outside the CDR3, the full variable domain is EAGVAQSPRYKIIEKRQSVAFWCNPISGHATLYWYQQILGQGPKLLIQFQNNGVVDDSQLPKDRFSAERLKGVDSTLKIQPAKLEDSAVYLCASSLSSETQYFGPGTRLLVL.